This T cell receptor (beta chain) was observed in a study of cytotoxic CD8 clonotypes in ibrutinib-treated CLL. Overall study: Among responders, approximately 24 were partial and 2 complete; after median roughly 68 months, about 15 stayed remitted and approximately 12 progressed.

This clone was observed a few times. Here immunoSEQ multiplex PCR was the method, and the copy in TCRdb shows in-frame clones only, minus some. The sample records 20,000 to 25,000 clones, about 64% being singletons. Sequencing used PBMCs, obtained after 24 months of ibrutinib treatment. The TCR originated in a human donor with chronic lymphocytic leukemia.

CDR3 amino acids: CASSSLPGLPYEQYF. DNA of the CDR3: TGCGCCAGCAGCTCTCTTCCGGGACTCCCCTACGAGCAGTACTTC. The V and J genes are TRBV5-1 and TRBJ2-7, with D tentatively TRBD2 (6 bases). This CDR3 is 15 amino acids long. Germline assignment: CDR1 SGHRS and CDR2 YFSETQ. Trimming pared 3 bases from V and 2 bases from J, leaving 15 bases between.